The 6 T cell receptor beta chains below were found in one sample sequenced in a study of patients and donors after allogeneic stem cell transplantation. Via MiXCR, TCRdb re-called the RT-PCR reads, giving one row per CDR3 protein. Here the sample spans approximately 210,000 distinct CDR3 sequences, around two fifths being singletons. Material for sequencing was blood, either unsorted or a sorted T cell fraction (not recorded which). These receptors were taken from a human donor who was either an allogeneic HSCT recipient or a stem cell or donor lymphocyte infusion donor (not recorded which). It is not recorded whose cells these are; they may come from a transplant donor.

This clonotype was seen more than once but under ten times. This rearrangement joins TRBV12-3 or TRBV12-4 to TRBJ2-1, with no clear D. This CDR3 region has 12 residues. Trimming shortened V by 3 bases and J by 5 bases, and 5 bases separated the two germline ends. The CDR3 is CASSLIDNEQFF. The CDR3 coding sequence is TGTGCCAGCAGTTTGATAGACAATGAGCAGTTCTTC.

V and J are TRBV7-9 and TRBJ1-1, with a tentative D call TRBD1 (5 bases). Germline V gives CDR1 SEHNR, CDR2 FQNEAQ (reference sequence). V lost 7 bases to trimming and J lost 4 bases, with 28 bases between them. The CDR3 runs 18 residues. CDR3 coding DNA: TGTGCCAGCAATCCCACTCGACCGGGATTGTGGGGGGGCACTGAAGCTTTCTTT. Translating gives CASNPTRPGLWGGTEAFF.

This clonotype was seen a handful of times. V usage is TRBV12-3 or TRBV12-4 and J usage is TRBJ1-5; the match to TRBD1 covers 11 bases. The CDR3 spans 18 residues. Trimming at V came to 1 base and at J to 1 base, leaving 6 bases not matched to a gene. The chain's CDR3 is CASSLGTGGSRSNQPQHF. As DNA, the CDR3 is TGTGCCAGCAGTTTAGGGACAGGGGGCAGCAGGAGCAATCAGCCCCAGCATTTT.

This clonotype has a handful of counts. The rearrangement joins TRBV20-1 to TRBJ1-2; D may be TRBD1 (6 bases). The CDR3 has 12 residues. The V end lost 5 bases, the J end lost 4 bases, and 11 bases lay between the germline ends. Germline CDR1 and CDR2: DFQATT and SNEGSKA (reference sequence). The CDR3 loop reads CSAADSVYGYTF. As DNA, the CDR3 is TGCAGTGCTGCGGACAGTGTCTATGGCTACACCTTC.

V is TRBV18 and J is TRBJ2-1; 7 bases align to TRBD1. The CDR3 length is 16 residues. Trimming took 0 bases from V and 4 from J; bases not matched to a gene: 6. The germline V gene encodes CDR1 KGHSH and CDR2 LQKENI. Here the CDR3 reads CASSPPGTVTYNEQFF. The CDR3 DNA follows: TGTGCCAGCTCACCACCCGGGACAGTAACATACAATGAGCAGTTCTTC. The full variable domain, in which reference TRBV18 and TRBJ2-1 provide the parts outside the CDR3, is NAGVMQNPRHLVRRRGQEARLRCSPMKGHSHVYWYRQLPEEGLKFMVYLQKENIIDESGMPKERFSAEFPKEGPSILRIQQVVRGDSAAYFCASSPPGTVTYNEQFFGPGTRLTVL.

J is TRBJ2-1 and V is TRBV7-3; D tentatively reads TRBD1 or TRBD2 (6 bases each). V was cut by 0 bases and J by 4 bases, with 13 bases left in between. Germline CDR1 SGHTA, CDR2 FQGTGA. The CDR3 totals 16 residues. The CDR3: CASSLTGGRRYNEQFF. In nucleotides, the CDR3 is TGTGCCAGCAGCTTAACGGGGGGCCGAAGATACAATGAGCAGTTCTTC.